This TCR beta chain was retrieved from a study of beta chain features in type 1 diabetes. Study at large: What patients shared with healthy donors was a similar profile of age, gender and cell yields. Notes on the study in general: Shortening that was moderate but significant affected the TCRB CDR3s of Type 1 diabetes patients in all four CD4+ subsets. These data did not resolve whether HLA type affects TCRB rearrangement. Patients with type 1 diabetes carried fewer insertions and had more deletions at their VDJ junctions.

TCRB transcripts that were expressed got sequenced, as all of the isolated RNA had been reverse transcribed. Profiled with immunoSEQ multiplex PCR; TCRdb holds only in-frame clones, not every one. The data show a few hundred thousand clones, with roughly a tenth seen just once and 0.6% held by the top ten. CD4+ cells of the naive, central memory, regulatory and stem cell-like memory types were sorted via CD45RO/CCR7/CD25/CD127/CD95/CD27. Regarding this clone: Its antigen is unidentified.

This clonotype was sampled from a man aged 25-40 years with type 1 diabetes. The sample taken for sequencing was central memory CD4+ T cells from blood.

CDR3 sequence: CASSVHPNNQPQHF. Here the CDR3 DNA reads TGTGCCAGCAGTGTCCACCCGAACAATCAGCCCCAGCATTTT. The chain joins TRBV6-6 to TRBJ1-5; D gene uncertain. The length of the CDR3 is 14 residues. From germline, CDR1 is MNHNY and CDR2 SVGAGI (reference sequence). Trimming shortened V by 5 bases and J by 3 bases, and 11 bases separated the two germline ends.